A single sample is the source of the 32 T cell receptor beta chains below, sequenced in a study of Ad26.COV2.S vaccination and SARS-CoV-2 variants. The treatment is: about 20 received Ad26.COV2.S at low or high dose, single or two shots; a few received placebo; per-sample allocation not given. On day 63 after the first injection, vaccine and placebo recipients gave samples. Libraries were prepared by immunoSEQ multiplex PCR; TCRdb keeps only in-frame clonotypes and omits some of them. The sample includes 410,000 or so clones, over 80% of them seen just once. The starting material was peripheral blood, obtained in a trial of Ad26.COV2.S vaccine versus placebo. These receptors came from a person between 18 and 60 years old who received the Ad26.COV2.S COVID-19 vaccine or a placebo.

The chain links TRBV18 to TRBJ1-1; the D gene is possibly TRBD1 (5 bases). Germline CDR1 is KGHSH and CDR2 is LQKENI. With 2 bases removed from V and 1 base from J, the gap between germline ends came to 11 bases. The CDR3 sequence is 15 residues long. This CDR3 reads CASSPRQGRNTEAFF. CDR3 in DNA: TGTGCCAGCTCACCAAGGCAGGGCCGGAACACTGAAGCTTTCTTT. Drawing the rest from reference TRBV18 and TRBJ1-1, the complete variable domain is NAGVMQNPRHLVRRRGQEARLRCSPMKGHSHVYWYRQLPEEGLKFMVYLQKENIIDESGMPKERFSAEFPKEGPSILRIQQVVRGDSAAYFCASSPRQGRNTEAFFGQGTRLTVV.

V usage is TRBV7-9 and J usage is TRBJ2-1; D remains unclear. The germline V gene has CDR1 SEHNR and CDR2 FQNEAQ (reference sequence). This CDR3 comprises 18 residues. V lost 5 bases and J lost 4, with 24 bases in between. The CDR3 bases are TGTGCCAGCAGCACCCCTAAGGCCTCTTTAACCCTATACAATGAGCAGTTCTTC. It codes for CASSTPKASLTLYNEQFF.

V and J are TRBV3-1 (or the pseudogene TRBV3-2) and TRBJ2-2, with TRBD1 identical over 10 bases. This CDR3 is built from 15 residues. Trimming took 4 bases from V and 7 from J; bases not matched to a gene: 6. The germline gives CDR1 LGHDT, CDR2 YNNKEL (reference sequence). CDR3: CASSRPGQGLGELFF. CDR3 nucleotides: TGTGCCAGCAGCCGCCCGGGACAGGGGCTCGGGGAGCTGTTTTTT.

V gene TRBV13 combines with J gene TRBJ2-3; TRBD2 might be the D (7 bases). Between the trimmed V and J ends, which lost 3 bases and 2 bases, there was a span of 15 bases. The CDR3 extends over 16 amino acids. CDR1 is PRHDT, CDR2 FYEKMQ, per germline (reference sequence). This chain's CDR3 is CASSFSGGGPTDTQYF. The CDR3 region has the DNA TGTGCCAGCAGCTTCAGCGGCGGGGGCCCCACAGATACGCAGTATTTT.

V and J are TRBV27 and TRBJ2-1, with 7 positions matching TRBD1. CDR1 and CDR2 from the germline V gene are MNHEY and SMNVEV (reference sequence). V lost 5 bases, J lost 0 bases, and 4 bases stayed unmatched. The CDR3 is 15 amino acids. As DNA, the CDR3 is TGTGCCAGCAGTCTCGGGACAGCCTCCTACAATGAGCAGTTCTTC. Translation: CASSLGTASYNEQFF.

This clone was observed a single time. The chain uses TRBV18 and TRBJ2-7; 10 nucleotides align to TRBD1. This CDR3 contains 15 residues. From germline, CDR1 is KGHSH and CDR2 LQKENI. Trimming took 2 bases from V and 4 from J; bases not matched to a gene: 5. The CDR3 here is CASSPGTGVGYEQYF. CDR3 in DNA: TGTGCCAGCTCACCAGGGACAGGGGTCGGGTACGAGCAGTACTTC.

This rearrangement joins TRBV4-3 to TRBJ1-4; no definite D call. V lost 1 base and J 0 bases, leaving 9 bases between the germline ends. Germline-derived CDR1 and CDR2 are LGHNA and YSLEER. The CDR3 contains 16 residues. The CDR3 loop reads CASSQGHRATNEKLFF. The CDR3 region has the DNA TGCGCCAGCAGCCAAGGACACAGAGCAACTAATGAAAAACTGTTTTTT.

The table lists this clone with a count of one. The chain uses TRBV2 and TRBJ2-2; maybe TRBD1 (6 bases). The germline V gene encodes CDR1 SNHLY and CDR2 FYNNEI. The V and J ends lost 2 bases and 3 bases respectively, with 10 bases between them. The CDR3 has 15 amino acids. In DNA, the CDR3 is TGTGCCAGCAGTGAACAGAACAGGGACACCGGGGAGCTGTTTTTT. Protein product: CASSEQNRDTGELFF.

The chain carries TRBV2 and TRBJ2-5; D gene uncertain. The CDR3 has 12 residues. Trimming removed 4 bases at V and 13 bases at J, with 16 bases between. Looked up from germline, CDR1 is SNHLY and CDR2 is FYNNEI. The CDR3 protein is CASSVGTADMYF. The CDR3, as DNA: TGTGCCAGCAGTGTTGGTACAGCTGATATGTACTTC.

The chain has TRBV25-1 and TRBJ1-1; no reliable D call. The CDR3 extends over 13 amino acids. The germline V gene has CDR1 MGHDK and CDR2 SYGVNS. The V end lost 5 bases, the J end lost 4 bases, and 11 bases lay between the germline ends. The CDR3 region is CASSLPLSTEAFF. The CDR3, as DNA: TGTGCCAGCAGTCTCCCCTTGAGCACTGAAGCTTTCTTT.

In nucleotides, the CDR3 is TGTGCCAGCAGCGTAGAGGCAGGGTGGGGCACTGAAGCTTTCTTT. Protein product: CASSVEAGWGTEAFF. The chain has TRBV9 and TRBJ1-1, with a possible D match to TRBD1 (5 bases). The CDR3 runs to 15 residues. CDR1 is SGDLS, CDR2 YYNGEE, per germline. Deletions cut 0 bases from V and 4 bases from J, with 13 bases between.

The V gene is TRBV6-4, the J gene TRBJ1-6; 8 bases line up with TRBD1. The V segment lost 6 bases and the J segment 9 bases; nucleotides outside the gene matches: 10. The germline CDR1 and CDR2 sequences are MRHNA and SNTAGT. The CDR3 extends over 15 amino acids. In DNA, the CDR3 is TGTGCCAGCAGCGTCCTTGGACAGGGCCGTTCACCCCTCCACTTT. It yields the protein CASSVLGQGRSPLHF.

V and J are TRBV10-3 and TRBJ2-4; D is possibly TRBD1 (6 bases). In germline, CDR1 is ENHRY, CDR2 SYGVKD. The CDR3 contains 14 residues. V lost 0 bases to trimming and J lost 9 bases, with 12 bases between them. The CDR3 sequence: CAISESAGESIQYF. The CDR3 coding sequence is TGTGCCATCAGTGAGTCAGCAGGGGAGAGCATTCAGTACTTC.

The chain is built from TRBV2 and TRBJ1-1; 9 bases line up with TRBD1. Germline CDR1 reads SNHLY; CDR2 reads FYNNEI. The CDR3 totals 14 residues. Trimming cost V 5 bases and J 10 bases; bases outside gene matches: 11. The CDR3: CASSRSQGARGAFF. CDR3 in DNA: TGTGCCAGCAGTCGTTCACAGGGGGCGCGTGGAGCTTTCTTT.

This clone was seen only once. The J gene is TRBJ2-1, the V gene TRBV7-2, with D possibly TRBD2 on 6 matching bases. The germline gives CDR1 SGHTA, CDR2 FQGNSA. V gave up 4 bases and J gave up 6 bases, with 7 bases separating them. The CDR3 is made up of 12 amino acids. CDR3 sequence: CASSWDFNEQFF. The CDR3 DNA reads TGTGCCAGCAGCTGGGACTTCAATGAGCAGTTCTTC.

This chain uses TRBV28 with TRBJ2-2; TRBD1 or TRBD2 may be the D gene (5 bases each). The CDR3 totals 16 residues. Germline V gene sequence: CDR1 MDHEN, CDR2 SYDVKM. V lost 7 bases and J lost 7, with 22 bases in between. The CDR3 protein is CASIPGRAFMGGELFF. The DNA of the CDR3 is TGTGCCAGCATTCCGGGACGGGCATTTATGGGCGGGGAGCTGTTTTTT.

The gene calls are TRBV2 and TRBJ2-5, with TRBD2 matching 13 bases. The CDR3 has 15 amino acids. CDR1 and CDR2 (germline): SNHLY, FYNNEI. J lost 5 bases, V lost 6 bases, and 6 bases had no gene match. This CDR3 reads CASRKLAGGRETQYF. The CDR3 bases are TGTGCCAGCAGGAAACTAGCGGGGGGGCGTGAGACCCAGTACTTC.

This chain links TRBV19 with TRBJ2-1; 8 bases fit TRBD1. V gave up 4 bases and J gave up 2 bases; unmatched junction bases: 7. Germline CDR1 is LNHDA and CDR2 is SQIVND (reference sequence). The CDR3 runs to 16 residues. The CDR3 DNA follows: TGTGCCAGTAGTACCGTTGACAGGGGAACCTACAATGAGCAGTTCTTC. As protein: CASSTVDRGTYNEQFF. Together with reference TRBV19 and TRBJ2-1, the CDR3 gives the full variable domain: DGGITQSPKYLFRKEGQNVTLSCEQNLNHDAMYWYRQDPGQGLRLIYYSQIVNDFQKGDIAEGYSVSREKKESFPLTVTSAQKNPTAFYLCASSTVDRGTYNEQFFGPGTRLTVL.

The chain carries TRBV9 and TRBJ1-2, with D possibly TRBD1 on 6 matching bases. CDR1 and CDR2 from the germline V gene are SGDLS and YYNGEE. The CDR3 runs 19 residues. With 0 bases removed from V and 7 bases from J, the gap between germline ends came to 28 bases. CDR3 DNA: TGTGCCAGCAGCGTAGGGGCACGGACAGTGGTATCGAAGGAGGGTGGCTACACCTTC. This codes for CASSVGARTVVSKEGGYTF.

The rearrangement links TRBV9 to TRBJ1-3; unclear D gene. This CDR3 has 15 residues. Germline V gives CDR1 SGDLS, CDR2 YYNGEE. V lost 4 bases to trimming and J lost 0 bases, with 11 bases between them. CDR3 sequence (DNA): TGTGCCAGCAGCTCGCCCGTCTACTCTGGAAACACCATATATTTT. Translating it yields CASSSPVYSGNTIYF.

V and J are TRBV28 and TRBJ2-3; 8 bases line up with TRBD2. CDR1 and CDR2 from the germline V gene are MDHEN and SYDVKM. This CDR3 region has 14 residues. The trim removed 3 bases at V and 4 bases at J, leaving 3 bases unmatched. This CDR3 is CASSFRGLADTQYF. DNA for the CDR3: TGTGCCAGCAGTTTTAGGGGACTAGCAGATACGCAGTATTTT.

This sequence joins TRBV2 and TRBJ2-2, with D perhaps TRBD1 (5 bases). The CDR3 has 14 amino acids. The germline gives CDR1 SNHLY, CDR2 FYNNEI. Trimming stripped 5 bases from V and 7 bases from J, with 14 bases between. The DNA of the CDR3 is TGTGCCAGCAGTCGAAACCCAGGGAACGGGGAGCTGTTTTTT. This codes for CASSRNPGNGELFF.

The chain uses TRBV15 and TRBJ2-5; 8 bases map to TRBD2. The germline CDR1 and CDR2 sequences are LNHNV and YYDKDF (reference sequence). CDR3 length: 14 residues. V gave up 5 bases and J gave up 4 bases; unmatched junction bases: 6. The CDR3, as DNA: TGTGCCACCAGCCCCCGTAGCGGGGTAGAGACCCAGTACTTC. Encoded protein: CATSPRSGVETQYF. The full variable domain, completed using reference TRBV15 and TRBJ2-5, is DAMVIQNPRYQVTQFGKPVTLSCSQTLNHNVMYWYQQKSSQAPKLLFHYYDKDFNNEADTPDNFQSRRPNTSFCFLDIRSPGLGDTAMYLCATSPRSGVETQYFGPGTRLLVL.

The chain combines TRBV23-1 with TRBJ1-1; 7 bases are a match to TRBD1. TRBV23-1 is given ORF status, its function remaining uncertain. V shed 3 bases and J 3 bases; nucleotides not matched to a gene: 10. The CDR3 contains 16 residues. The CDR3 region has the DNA TGCGCCAGCAGTCACAATCCACGCAGGGGGTACACTGAAGCTTTCTTT. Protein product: CASSHNPRRGYTEAFF.

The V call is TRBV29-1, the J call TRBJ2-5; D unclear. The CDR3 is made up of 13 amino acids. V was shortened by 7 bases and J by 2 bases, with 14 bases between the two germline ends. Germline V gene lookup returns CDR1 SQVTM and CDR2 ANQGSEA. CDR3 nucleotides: TGCAGCGCCGCGGCCCGAATTCAAGAGACCCAGTACTTC. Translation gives CSAAARIQETQYF. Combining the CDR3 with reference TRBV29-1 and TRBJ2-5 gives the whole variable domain SAVISQKPSRDICQRGTSLTIQCQVDSQVTMMFWYRQQPGQSLTLIATANQGSEATYESGFVIDKFPISRPNLTFSTLTVSNMSPEDSSIYLCSAAARIQETQYFGPGTRLLVL.

The CDR3 loop reads CASSQVPGQVAGANVLTF. The CDR3 nucleotides are TGCGCCAGCAGCCAAGTACCGGGACAGGTGGCCGGGGCCAACGTCCTGACTTTC. The chain has TRBV4-1 and TRBJ2-6; TRBD1 agrees at 8 bases. V trimming: 1 base; J trimming: 4 bases; junction bases outside the gene matches: 9. This CDR3 is 18 amino acids long. The germline gives CDR1 MGHRA, CDR2 YSYEKL.

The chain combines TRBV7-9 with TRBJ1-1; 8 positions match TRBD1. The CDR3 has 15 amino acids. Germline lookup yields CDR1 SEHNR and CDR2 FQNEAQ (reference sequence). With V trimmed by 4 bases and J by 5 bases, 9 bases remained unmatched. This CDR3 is CASSSRDRLRTEAFF. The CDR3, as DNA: TGTGCCAGCAGCTCCCGGGACAGGCTTCGAACTGAAGCTTTCTTT.

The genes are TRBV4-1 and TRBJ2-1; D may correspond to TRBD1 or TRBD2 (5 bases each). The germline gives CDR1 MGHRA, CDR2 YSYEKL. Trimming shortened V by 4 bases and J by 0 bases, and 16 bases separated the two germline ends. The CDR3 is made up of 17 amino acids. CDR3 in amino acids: CASSLEGGALSYNEQFF. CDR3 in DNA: TGCGCCAGCAGCCTAGAGGGTGGGGCTCTCTCCTACAATGAGCAGTTCTTC.

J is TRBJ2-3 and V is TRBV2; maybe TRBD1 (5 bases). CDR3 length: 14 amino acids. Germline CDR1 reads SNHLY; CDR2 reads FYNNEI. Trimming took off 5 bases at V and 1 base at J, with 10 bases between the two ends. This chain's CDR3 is CASSSQGGTDTQYF. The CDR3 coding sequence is TGTGCCAGCAGTTCCCAGGGCGGCACAGATACGCAGTATTTT.

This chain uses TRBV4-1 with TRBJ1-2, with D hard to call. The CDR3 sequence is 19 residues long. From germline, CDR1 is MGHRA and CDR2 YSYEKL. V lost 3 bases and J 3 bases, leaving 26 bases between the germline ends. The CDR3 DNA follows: TGCGCCAGCAGCCACCTCGCGACACCGCGAAGGCCTATTGACTATGGCTACACCTTC. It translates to CASSHLATPRRPIDYGYTF.

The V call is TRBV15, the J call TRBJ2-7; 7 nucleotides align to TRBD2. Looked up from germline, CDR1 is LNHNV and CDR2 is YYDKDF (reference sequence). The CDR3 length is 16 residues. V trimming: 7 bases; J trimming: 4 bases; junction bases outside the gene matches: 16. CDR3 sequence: CATTYGVAAGGYEQYF. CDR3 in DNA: TGTGCCACCACCTATGGGGTAGCGGCCGGGGGGTACGAGCAGTACTTC.

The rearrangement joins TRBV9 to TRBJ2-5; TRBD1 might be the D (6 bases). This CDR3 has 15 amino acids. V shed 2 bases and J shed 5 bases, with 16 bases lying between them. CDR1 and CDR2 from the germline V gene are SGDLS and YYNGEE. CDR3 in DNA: TGTGCCAGCAGCGTCGCGACAGGAGCTCGGGAGACCCAGTACTTC. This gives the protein CASSVATGARETQYF.